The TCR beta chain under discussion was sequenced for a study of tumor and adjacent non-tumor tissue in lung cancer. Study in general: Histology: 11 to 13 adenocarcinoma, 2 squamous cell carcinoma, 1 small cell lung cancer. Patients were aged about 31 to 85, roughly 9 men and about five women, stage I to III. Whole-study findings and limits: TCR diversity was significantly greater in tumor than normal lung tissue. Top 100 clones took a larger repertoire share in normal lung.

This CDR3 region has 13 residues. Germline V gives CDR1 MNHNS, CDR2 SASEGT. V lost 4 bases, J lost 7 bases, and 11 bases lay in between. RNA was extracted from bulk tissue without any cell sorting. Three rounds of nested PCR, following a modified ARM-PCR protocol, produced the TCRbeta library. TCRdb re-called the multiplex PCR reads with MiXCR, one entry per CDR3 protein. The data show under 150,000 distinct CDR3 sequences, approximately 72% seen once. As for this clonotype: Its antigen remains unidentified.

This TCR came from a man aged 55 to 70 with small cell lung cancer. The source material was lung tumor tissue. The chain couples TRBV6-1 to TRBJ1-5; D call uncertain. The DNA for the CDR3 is TGTGCCAGCAGTGTAGTATGGAGGCAGCCCCAGCATTTT. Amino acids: CASSVVWRQPQHF.